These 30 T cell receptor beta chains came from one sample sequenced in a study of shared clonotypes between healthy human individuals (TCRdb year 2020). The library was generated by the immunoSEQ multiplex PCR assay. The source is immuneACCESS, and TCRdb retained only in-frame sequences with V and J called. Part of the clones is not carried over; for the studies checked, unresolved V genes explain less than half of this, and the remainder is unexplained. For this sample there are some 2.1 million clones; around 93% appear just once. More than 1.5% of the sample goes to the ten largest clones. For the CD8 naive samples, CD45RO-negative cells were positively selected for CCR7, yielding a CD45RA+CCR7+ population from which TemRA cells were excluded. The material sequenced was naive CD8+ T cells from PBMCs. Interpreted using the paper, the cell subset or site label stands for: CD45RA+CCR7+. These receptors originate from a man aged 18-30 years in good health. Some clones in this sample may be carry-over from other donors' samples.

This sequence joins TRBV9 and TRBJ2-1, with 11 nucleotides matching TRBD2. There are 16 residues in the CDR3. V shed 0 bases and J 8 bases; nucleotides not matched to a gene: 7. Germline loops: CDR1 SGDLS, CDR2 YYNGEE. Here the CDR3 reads CASSVVLAGGGDEQFF. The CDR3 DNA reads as TGTGCCAGCAGCGTAGTTCTAGCGGGAGGTGGTGATGAGCAGTTCTTC.

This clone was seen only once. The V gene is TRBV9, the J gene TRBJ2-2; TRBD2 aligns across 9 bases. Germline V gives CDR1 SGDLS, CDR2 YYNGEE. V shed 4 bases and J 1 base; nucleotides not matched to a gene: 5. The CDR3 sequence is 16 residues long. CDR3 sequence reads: CASSYRLAVNTGELFF. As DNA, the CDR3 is TGTGCCAGCAGCTATAGACTAGCGGTGAACACCGGGGAGCTGTTTTTT.

This CDR3 is CASSLGWGTDTQYF. The CDR3 nucleotides read TGCGCCAGCAGTCTCGGTTGGGGCACAGATACGCAGTATTTT. The chain uses TRBV4-1 and TRBJ2-3; no clear D gene. CDR1 is MGHRA, CDR2 YSYEKL, per germline. This CDR3 region has 14 residues. The ends were cut back, 6 bases at V and 1 base at J, with 11 bases in the middle.

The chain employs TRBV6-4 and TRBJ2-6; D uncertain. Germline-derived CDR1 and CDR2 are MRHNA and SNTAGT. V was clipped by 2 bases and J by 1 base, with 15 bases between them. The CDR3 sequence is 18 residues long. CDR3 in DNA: TGTGCCAGCAGTGACGTACTCCTCCAAGGGTCTGGGGCCAACGTCCTGACTTTC. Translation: CASSDVLLQGSGANVLTF.

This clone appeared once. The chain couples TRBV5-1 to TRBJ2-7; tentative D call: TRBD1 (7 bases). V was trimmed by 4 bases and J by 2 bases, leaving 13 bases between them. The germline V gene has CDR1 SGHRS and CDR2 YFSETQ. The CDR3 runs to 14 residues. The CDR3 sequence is CASSRRDRPYEQYF. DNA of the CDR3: TGCGCCAGCAGCAGGAGGGACAGACCCTACGAGCAGTACTTC. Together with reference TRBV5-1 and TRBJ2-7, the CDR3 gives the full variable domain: KAGVTQTPRYLIKTRGQQVTLSCSPISGHRSVSWYQQTPGQGLQFLFEYFSETQRNKGNFPGRFSGRQFSNSRSEMNVSTLELGDSALYLCASSRRDRPYEQYFGPGTRLTVT.

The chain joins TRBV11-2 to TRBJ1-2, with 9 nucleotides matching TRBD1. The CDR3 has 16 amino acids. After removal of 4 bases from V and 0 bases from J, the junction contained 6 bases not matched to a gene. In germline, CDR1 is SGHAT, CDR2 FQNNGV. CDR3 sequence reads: CASSYGTGRSNYGYTF. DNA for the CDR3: TGTGCCAGCAGCTACGGGACAGGGCGGTCTAACTATGGCTACACCTTC.

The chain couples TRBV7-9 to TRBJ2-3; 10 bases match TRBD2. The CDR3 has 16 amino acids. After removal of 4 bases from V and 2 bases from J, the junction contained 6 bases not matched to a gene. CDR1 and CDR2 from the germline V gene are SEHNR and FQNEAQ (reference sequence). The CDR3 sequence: CASSSTTSGSTDTQYF. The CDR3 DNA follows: TGTGCCAGCAGCTCGACGACTAGCGGGTCCACAGATACGCAGTATTTT.

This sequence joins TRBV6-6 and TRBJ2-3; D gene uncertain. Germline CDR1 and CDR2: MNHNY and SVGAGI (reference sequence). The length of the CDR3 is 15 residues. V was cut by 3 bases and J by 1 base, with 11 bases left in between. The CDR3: CASSYPEGGTDTQYF. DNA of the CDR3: TGTGCCAGCAGTTATCCCGAAGGTGGCACAGATACGCAGTATTTT.

This CDR3 reads CASSVDWAGGGSTDTQYF. In nucleotides, the CDR3 is TGTGCCAGCAGCGTAGACTGGGCAGGGGGCGGGTCAACAGATACGCAGTATTTT. J is TRBJ2-3 and V is TRBV9; TRBD1 agrees at 8 bases. Germline-derived CDR1 and CDR2 are SGDLS and YYNGEE. This CDR3 contains 18 residues. V lost 0 bases and J lost 3; bases outside the gene matches: 12.

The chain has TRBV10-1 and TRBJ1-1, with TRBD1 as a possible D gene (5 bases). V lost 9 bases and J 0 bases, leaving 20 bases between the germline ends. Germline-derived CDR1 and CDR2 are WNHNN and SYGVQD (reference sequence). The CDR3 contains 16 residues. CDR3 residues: CARKAGVSGLNTEAFF. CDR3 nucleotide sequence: TGCGCCAGAAAAGCGGGAGTTTCAGGGTTGAACACTGAAGCTTTCTTT.

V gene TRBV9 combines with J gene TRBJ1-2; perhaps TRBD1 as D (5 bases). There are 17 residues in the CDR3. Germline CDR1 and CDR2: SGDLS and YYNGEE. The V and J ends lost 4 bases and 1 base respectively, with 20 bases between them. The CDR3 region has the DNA TGTGCCAGCAGCCCCCGGGACGTAGGCGGCTTTAACTATGGCTACACCTTC. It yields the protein CASSPRDVGGFNYGYTF.

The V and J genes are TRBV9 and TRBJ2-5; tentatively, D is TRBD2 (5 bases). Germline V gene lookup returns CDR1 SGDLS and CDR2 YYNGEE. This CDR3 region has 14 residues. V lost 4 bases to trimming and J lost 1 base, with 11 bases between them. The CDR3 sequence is CASSPEGRQETQYF. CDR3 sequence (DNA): TGTGCCAGCAGCCCCGAGGGCCGCCAAGAGACCCAGTACTTC.

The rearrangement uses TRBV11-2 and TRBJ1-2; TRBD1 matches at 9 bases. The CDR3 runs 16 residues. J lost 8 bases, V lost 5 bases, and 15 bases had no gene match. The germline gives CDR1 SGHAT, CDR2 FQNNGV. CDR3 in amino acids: CASSHAGDRVLRGYTF. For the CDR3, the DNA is TGTGCCAGCAGCCATGCCGGGGACAGGGTGTTGAGGGGCTACACCTTC.

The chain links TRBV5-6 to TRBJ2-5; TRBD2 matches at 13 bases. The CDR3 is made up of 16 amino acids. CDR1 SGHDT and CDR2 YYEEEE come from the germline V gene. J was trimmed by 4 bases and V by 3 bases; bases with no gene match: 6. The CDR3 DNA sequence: TGTGCCAGCAGCTCAGGACTAGCGGGAGTGCGAGAGACCCAGTACTTC. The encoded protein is CASSSGLAGVRETQYF.

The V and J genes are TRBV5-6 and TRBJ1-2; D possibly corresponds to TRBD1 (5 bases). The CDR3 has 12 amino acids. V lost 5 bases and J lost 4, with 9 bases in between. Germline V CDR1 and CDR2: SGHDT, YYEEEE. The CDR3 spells CASRTAVYGYTF. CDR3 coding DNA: TGTGCCAGCAGGACAGCAGTCTATGGCTACACCTTC.

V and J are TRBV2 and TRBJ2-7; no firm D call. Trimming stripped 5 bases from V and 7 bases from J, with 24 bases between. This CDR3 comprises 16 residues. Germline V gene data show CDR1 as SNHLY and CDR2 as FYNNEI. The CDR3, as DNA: TGTGCCAGCAGTCCGCCCGGCGAGGACCCGGCCGGAGAGCAGTACTTC. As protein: CASSPPGEDPAGEQYF.

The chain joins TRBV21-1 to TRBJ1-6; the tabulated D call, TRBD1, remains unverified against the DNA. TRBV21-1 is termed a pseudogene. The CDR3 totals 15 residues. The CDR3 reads CASREMDRYNSPLHF. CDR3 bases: TGTGCCAGCAGGGAAATGGACAGATATAATTCACCCCTCCACTTT.

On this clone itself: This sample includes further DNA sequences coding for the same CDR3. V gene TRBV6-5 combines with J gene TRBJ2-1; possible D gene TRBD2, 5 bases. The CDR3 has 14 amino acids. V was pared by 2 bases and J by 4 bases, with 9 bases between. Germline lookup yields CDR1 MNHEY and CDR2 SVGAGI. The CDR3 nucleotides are TGTGCCAGCAGTTACCGCTCGGGGTACAATGAGCAGTTCTTC. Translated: CASSYRSGYNEQFF.

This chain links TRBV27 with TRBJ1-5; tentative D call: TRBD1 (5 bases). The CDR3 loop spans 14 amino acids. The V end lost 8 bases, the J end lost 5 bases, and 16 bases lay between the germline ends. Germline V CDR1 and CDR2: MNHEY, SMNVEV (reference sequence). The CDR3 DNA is TGTGCCAGCTGGGAGAGGCAGGGACATCAGCCCCAGCATTTT. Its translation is CASWERQGHQPQHF.

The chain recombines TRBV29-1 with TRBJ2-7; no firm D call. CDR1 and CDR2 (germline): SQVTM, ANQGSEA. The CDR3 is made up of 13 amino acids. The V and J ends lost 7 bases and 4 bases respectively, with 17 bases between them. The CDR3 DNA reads TGCAGCGCCTCCGATGGCCCCCAGTACGAGCAGTACTTC. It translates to CSASDGPQYEQYF.

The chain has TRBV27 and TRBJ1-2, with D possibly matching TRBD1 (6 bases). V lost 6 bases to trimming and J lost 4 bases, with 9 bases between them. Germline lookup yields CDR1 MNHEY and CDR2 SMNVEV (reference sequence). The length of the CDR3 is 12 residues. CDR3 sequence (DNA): TGTGCCAGCAGGGGGGACATCTATGGCTACACCTTC. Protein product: CASRGDIYGYTF.

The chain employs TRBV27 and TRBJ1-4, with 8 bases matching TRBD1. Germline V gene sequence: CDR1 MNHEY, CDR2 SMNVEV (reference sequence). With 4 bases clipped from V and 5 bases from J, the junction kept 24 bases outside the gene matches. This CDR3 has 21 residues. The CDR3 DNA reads TGTGCCAGCAGTTCTAAACTCTGGGGGGGATCGACAGGGGTTAGAAATGAAAAACTGTTTTTT. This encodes CASSSKLWGGSTGVRNEKLFF.

The CDR3 DNA follows: TGTGCCAGCAGCTTGTTCGCGGGAGTCGGGAACGAGCAGTACTTC. This codes for CASSLFAGVGNEQYF. This rearrangement joins TRBV11-1 to TRBJ2-7; 7 bases agree with TRBD2. This CDR3 is 15 amino acids long. Germline assignment: CDR1 SGHAT and CDR2 FQDESV (reference sequence). After removal of 3 bases from V and 5 bases from J, the junction contained 10 bases not matched to a gene.

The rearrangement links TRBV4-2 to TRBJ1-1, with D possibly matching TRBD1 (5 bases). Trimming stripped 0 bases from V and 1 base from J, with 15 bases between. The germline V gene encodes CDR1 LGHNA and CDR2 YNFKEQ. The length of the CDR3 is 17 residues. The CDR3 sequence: CASSQEGTYSPNTEAFF. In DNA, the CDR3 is TGTGCCAGCAGCCAAGAGGGGACCTATTCGCCGAACACTGAAGCTTTCTTT.

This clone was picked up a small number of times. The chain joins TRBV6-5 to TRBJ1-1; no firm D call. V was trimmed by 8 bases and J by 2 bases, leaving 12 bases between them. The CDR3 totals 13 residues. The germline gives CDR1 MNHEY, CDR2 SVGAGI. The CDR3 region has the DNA TGTGCCAGCTGCCGTCGGGGAAACACTGAAGCTTTCTTT. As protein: CASCRRGNTEAFF.

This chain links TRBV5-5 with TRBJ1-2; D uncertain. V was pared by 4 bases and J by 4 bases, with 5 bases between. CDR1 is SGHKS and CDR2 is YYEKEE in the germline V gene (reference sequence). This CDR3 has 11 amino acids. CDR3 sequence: CASSLFYGYTF. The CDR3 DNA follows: TGTGCCAGCAGCCTATTCTATGGCTACACCTTC.

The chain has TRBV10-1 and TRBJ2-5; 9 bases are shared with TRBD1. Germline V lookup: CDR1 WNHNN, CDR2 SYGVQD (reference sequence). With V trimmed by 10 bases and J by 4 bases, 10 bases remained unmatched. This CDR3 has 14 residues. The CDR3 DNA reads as TGCGCCACCTCCGCCGGGACAGGGATAGAGACCCAGTACTTC. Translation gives CATSAGTGIETQYF.

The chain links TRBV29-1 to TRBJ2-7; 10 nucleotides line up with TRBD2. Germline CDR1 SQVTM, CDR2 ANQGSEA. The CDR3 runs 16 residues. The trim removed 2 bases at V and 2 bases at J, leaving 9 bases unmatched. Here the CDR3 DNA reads TGCAGCGTTGAATTTGCGACTAGCGGGCATGCCTACGAGCAGTACTTC. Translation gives CSVEFATSGHAYEQYF.

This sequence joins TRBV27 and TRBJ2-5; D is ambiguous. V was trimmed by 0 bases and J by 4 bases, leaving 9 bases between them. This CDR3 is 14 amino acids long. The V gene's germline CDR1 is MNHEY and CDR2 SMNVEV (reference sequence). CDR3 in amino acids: CASSLSLSAETQYF. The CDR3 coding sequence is TGTGCCAGCAGTTTATCATTGTCGGCAGAGACCCAGTACTTC.

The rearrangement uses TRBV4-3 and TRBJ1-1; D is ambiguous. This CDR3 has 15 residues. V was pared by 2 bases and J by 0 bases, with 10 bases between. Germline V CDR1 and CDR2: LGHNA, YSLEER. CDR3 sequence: CASSQSGIMNTEAFF. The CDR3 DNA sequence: TGCGCCAGCAGCCAATCCGGGATCATGAACACTGAAGCTTTCTTT.